A single sample gave rise to the 24 T cell receptor beta chains below, sequenced in a study of PD-1 blockade in classical Hodgkin lymphoma. The method was immunoSEQ multiplex PCR; TCRdb's version includes in-frame clones alone and lacks a portion of them. The table lists roughly 25,000 clones, approximately 78% of them singletons. Every patient was affected by relapse after autologous stem cell transplantation, while exposure to brentuximab vedotin was not uniform. The input for sequencing was peripheral blood mononuclear cells (PBMCs), taken before the second cycle of nivolumab. These receptors all come from a human donor with classical Hodgkin lymphoma.

The gene calls are TRBV11-2 and TRBJ2-2; D is perhaps TRBD1 (5 bases). Germline CDR1 and CDR2: SGHAT and FQNNGV. Deletions cut 4 bases from V and 1 base from J, with 16 bases between. The CDR3 is 17 residues long. The CDR3 sequence: CASSSFKGRRNTGELFF. The DNA for the CDR3 is TGTGCCAGCAGCTCCTTCAAGGGGCGCCGGAACACCGGGGAGCTGTTTTTT.

The rearrangement links TRBV6-5 to TRBJ1-1; unclear D gene. The germline V gene has CDR1 MNHEY and CDR2 SVGAGI. V dropped 5 bases and J dropped 0 bases, with 7 bases sitting between them. The CDR3 is 13 amino acids. This chain's CDR3 is CASSDRMNTEAFF. The CDR3 nucleotides read TGTGCCAGCAGTGACCGTATGAACACTGAAGCTTTCTTT.

The chain carries TRBV7-9 and TRBJ1-2; no definite D call. Germline CDR1 and CDR2: SEHNR and FQNEAQ (reference sequence). V was pared by 1 base and J by 4 bases, with 4 bases between. This CDR3 region has 12 residues. This CDR3 reads CASSLDSYGYTF. DNA for the CDR3: TGTGCCAGCAGCTTAGACAGCTATGGCTACACCTTC.

This sequence joins TRBV9 and TRBJ2-1; D may correspond to TRBD1 or TRBD2 (5 bases each). Trimming left V 0 bases short and J 9 bases short, with 10 bases between. CDR1 and CDR2 from the germline V gene are SGDLS and YYNGEE. This CDR3 has 13 residues. CDR3 region: CASSVVGGAEQFF. As DNA, the CDR3 is TGTGCCAGCAGCGTAGTTGGGGGTGCTGAGCAGTTCTTC.

The chain combines TRBV6-5 with TRBJ2-7; 9 bases are shared with TRBD1. The V and J ends lost 6 bases and 8 bases, in that order; junction bases with no gene match: 2. The CDR3 totals 11 residues. Looked up from germline, CDR1 is MNHEY and CDR2 is SVGAGI. CDR3 protein: CASRTGGKQYF. Here the CDR3 DNA reads TGTGCCAGCAGGACAGGGGGAAAGCAGTACTTC.

The rearrangement uses TRBV11-2 and TRBJ1-3; D is perhaps TRBD1 (5 bases). Trimming left V 5 bases short and J 4 bases short, with 12 bases between. This CDR3 contains 14 residues. CDR1 is SGHAT and CDR2 is FQNNGV in the germline V gene. The CDR3 loop reads CASSPQWGGNTIYF. DNA for the CDR3: TGTGCCAGCAGCCCGCAATGGGGCGGAAACACCATATATTTT.

The chain combines TRBV5-1 with TRBJ2-1; D remains ambiguous. Germline V CDR1 and CDR2: SGHRS, YFSETQ. The germline V and J ends were trimmed by 5 bases and 8 bases, with 14 bases remaining between them. The CDR3 loop spans 13 amino acids. The CDR3 here is CASSFQGNYEQFF. CDR3 DNA sequence: TGCGCCAGCAGTTTTCAAGGGAATTATGAGCAGTTCTTC.

The rearrangement links TRBV15 to TRBJ2-1; no clear D gene. Deletions cut 8 bases from V and 3 bases from J, with 14 bases between. CDR1 and CDR2 (germline): LNHNV, YYDKDF (reference sequence). CDR3 length: 14 residues. The CDR3 here is CATGPASDYNEQFF. The CDR3 coding sequence is TGTGCCACCGGGCCGGCTTCCGACTACAATGAGCAGTTCTTC.

This chain joins TRBV15 and TRBJ1-2, with D possibly being TRBD1 (5 bases). CDR1 LNHNV and CDR2 YYDKDF come from the germline V gene (reference sequence). This CDR3 contains 15 residues. V dropped 5 bases and J dropped 6 bases, with 19 bases sitting between them. CDR3 in amino acids: CATSQGIGTDHGYTF. CDR3 nucleotides: TGTGCCACCAGCCAAGGTATCGGGACGGATCATGGCTACACCTTC.

The V call is TRBV28, the J call TRBJ2-5; 8 bases line up with TRBD2. The CDR3 length is 14 residues. With V trimmed by 3 bases and J by 4 bases, 4 bases remained unmatched. Germline CDR1 MDHEN, CDR2 SYDVKM. CDR3 sequence (DNA): TGTGCCAGCAGTTTGGGGACTAGTAGAGAGACCCAGTACTTC. Translation: CASSLGTSRETQYF.

The V and J genes are TRBV4-3 and TRBJ2-2; the D gene is possibly TRBD1 (6 bases). The CDR3 has 15 residues. Trimming stripped 4 bases from V and 0 bases from J, with 9 bases between. CDR1 is LGHNA, CDR2 YSLEER, per germline. This CDR3 is CASSPGTTNTGELFF. CDR3 sequence (DNA): TGCGCCAGCAGCCCGGGGACAACGAACACCGGGGAGCTGTTTTTT.

The J gene is TRBJ2-5, the V gene TRBV18; the match to TRBD2 covers 8 bases. Germline V gives CDR1 KGHSH, CDR2 LQKENI. Losses at the gene ends were 0 bases for V and 4 bases for J; bases not matched to a gene: 7. This CDR3 is 16 amino acids long. CDR3 nucleotides: TGTGCCAGCTCACCACCCCGGCGTAGCGGGACAGAGACCCAGTACTTC. Protein: CASSPPRRSGTETQYF. Supplemented by reference TRBV18 and TRBJ2-5, the full variable domain reads NAGVMQNPRHLVRRRGQEARLRCSPMKGHSHVYWYRQLPEEGLKFMVYLQKENIIDESGMPKERFSAEFPKEGPSILRIQQVVRGDSAAYFCASSPPRRSGTETQYFGPGTRLLVL.

The chain employs TRBV6-1 and TRBJ2-3, with TRBD2 matching over 9 bases. The ends lost 1 base at V and 0 bases at J; junction bases unmatched: 5. This CDR3 has 17 residues. CDR1 MNHNS and CDR2 SASEGT come from the germline V gene. CDR3 nucleotide sequence: TGTGCCAGCAGTGAAGGTGGGGCGGGGGGGAGCACAGATACGCAGTATTTT. Its translation is CASSEGGAGGSTDTQYF.

This clone was found a few times. This sequence joins TRBV11-1 and TRBJ1-6, with D unclear. The CDR3 runs to 14 residues. V was shortened by 0 bases and J by 5 bases, with 5 bases between the two germline ends. Per the germline V gene, CDR1 is SGHAT and CDR2 is FQDESV (reference sequence). CDR3 amino acids: CASSLAQNNSPLHF. DNA of the CDR3: TGTGCCAGCAGCTTAGCACAGAATAATTCACCCCTCCACTTT.

V usage is TRBV27 and J usage is TRBJ2-1, with D uncertain. There are 11 residues in the CDR3. V lost 2 bases and J 8 bases, leaving 4 bases between the germline ends. Germline V lookup: CDR1 MNHEY, CDR2 SMNVEV (reference sequence). CDR3 sequence reads: CASSLDDEQFF. CDR3 sequence (DNA): TGTGCCAGCAGTTTAGATGATGAGCAGTTCTTC.

This rearrangement joins TRBV6-5 to TRBJ2-7; D perhaps matches TRBD1 (5 bases). CDR3 size: 13 residues. Germline CDR1 and CDR2: MNHEY and SVGAGI. Trimming pared 7 bases from V and 2 bases from J, leaving 12 bases between. Here the CDR3 reads CASTKGSPYEQYF. The CDR3 nucleotides read TGTGCCAGCACCAAGGGGTCCCCCTACGAGCAGTACTTC.

The chain uses TRBV5-6 and TRBJ2-7; unclear D gene. Trimming took off 1 base at V and 2 bases at J, with 10 bases between the two ends. CDR3 length equals 14 residues. Looked up from germline, CDR1 is SGHDT and CDR2 is YYEEEE. Written as DNA, the CDR3 is TGTGCCAGCAGCTTGAGGGCAGATACCTACGAGCAGTACTTC. Translation: CASSLRADTYEQYF.

The J gene is TRBJ2-3, the V gene TRBV7-3, with D unclear. In germline, CDR1 is SGHTA, CDR2 FQGTGA. The V end lost 4 bases, the J end lost 8 bases, and 16 bases lay between the germline ends. This CDR3 has 14 amino acids. This CDR3 reads CASSSSPSAGTQYF. The DNA of the CDR3 is TGTGCCAGCAGCTCATCCCCTTCCGCAGGTACGCAGTATTTT.

J is TRBJ2-3 and V is TRBV7-3; 11 bases are shared with TRBD2. The CDR3 totals 15 residues. Looked up from germline, CDR1 is SGHTA and CDR2 is FQGTGA. Germline trimming cut 5 bases from V and 0 bases from J; bases unmatched to any gene: 1. The CDR3 reads CASSPSGGSTDTQYF. The CDR3 DNA reads TGTGCCAGCAGCCCTAGCGGGGGGAGCACAGATACGCAGTATTTT. Together with reference TRBV7-3 and TRBJ2-3, the CDR3 gives the full variable domain: GAGVSQTPSNKVTEKGKYVELRCDPISGHTALYWYRQSLGQGPEFLIYFQGTGAADDSGLPNDRFFAVRPEGSVSTLKIQRTERGDSAVYLCASSPSGGSTDTQYFGPGTRLTVL.

The chain combines TRBV21-1 with TRBJ2-1; whether TRBD2, the table's D call, matches the DNA was not checked. TRBV21-1 is shown as a pseudogene. The length of the CDR3 is 15 residues. CDR3 coding DNA: TGTGCCAGCAGCAAGTCAAGGGAGACCTACAATGAGCAGTTCTTC. Translated, it gives CASSKSRETYNEQFF.

V and J are TRBV7-9 and TRBJ1-2, with 7 bases fitting TRBD1. J gave up 7 bases and V 1 base, and 9 bases lay outside the gene matches. CDR3 length: 15 amino acids. Germline loops: CDR1 SEHNR, CDR2 FQNEAQ (reference sequence). CDR3 loop: CASSLGQGSATGYTF. The CDR3 DNA sequence: TGTGCCAGCAGCTTAGGACAGGGAAGCGCAACTGGCTACACCTTC.

This clone has a single count. The chain links TRBV28 to TRBJ1-6; D call uncertain. Germline V lookup: CDR1 MDHEN, CDR2 SYDVKM. The CDR3 runs 11 residues. Trimming shortened V by 6 bases and J by 10 bases, and 7 bases separated the two germline ends. The CDR3 DNA reads TGTGCCAGCAGCCTAAAATCACCCCTCCACTTT. It is translated as CASSLKSPLHF.

The chain carries TRBV9 and TRBJ1-2, with 10 positions matching TRBD1. J gave up 8 bases and V 3 bases, and 7 bases lay outside the gene matches. The CDR3 contains 14 residues. Germline CDR1 reads SGDLS; CDR2 reads YYNGEE. The CDR3 DNA reads as TGTGCCAGCAGCGGCCGGGACAGGGGAGGAGGCTACACCTTC. Translation gives CASSGRDRGGGYTF.

This clone was observed a single time. The CDR3 DNA sequence: TGCGCCAGCAGCTTGGAGGTGAGGGGGCCAGGTGAAGCTTTCTTT. Amino acid sequence: CASSLEVRGPGEAFF. V gene TRBV5-1 combines with J gene TRBJ1-1, with 7 bases aligning to TRBD1. The CDR3 loop spans 15 amino acids. Germline V gene data show CDR1 as SGHRS and CDR2 as YFSETQ. V lost 0 bases to trimming and J lost 7 bases; unmatched junction nucleotides: 9.